The 10 T cell receptor beta chains below come from one sample, sequenced in a study of neurological immune-mediated disorders. In TCRdb, the 5' RACE reads were re-called with MiXCR into one record per CDR3 protein. Of about 39,000 distinct CDR3 sequences in the sample, roughly 6.9% were seen once. Sequencing was carried out using CD4+ T cells from blood. These receptors originate from a man aged 45-65 years in good health.

This clonotype was found many times. The V and J genes are TRBV4-1 and TRBJ2-4; 11 bases are a match to TRBD2. The V segment lost 5 bases and the J segment 1 base; nucleotides outside the gene matches: 10. From germline, CDR1 is MGHRA and CDR2 YSYEKL. This CDR3 is 18 amino acids long. The CDR3 sequence is CASSSGLAGRVAKNIQYF. CDR3 coding DNA: TGCGCCAGCAGCTCAGGACTAGCGGGTAGGGTTGCCAAAAACATTCAGTACTTC.

This clonotype was seen ten or more times. The V call is TRBV7-9, the J call TRBJ1-1; D possibly corresponds to TRBD1 (6 bases). The CDR3 totals 14 residues. Trimming shortened V by 1 base and J by 4 bases, and 10 bases separated the two germline ends. Germline V gene lookup returns CDR1 SEHNR and CDR2 FQNEAQ (reference sequence). The CDR3 region is CASSLETGGTEAFF. In DNA, the CDR3 is TGTGCCAGCAGCTTAGAGACAGGAGGCACTGAAGCTTTCTTT.

Many counts were recorded for this clonotype. The rearrangement links TRBV20-1 to TRBJ2-5; no clear D. The V end lost 5 bases, the J end lost 1 base, and 8 bases lay between the germline ends. CDR1 is DFQATT and CDR2 is SNEGSKA in the germline V gene (reference sequence). The CDR3 contains 12 residues. The CDR3 here is CSAHVSQETQYF. The CDR3 nucleotides are TGCAGTGCTCACGTAAGCCAAGAGACCCAGTACTTC.

This clonotype showed up many times. The chain has TRBV12-3 or TRBV12-4 and TRBJ2-5; either TRBD1 or TRBD2 may supply D (5 bases each). The CDR3 totals 14 residues. Trimming pared 6 bases from V and 0 bases from J, leaving 11 bases between. CDR3 region: CASSTPGHQETQYF. DNA for the CDR3: TGTGCCAGCAGCACCCCGGGACACCAAGAGACCCAGTACTTC.

This clonotype was detected many times. The genes are TRBV9 and TRBJ2-1; D unclear. Germline V CDR1 and CDR2: SGDLS, YYNGEE. The CDR3 is 15 amino acids. V lost 0 bases to trimming and J lost 5 bases, with 12 bases between them. CDR3 DNA: TGTGCCAGCAGCGTAGACTTGCCTACTAACAATGAGCAGTTCTTC. Protein: CASSVDLPTNNEQFF.

The chain recombines TRBV5-1 with TRBJ2-1; D could derive from TRBD1 or TRBD2 (5 bases each). The CDR3 has 14 residues. Germline CDR1 SGHRS, CDR2 YFSETQ. V was clipped by 5 bases and J by 0 bases, with 9 bases between them. CDR3 DNA sequence: TGCGCCAGCAGACAGAGGGGCTCCTACAATGAGCAGTTCTTC. Its translation is CASRQRGSYNEQFF.

This clonotype appeared many times. The gene calls are TRBV10-3 and TRBJ1-5, with D possibly being TRBD1 (5 bases). There are 14 residues in the CDR3. V gave up 6 bases and J gave up 6 bases, with 15 bases separating them. Germline V CDR1 and CDR2: ENHRY, SYGVKD. CDR3 sequence (DNA): TGTGCCATCAGGGCAGGGTTGACGGGTCAGCCCCAGCATTTT. Its translation: CAIRAGLTGQPQHF.

The chain is built from TRBV4-2 and TRBJ1-6; D possibly corresponds to TRBD1 (5 bases). Germline V lookup: CDR1 LGHNA, CDR2 YNFKEQ. The CDR3 extends over 15 amino acids. Trimming removed 0 bases at V and 4 bases at J, with 7 bases between. In DNA form, the CDR3 reads TGTGCCAGCAGCCAAGATGAGGGGTATAATTCACCCCTCCACTTT. Protein sequence: CASSQDEGYNSPLHF.

In its sample, this clonotype was seen many times. The chain links TRBV15 to TRBJ2-5; TRBD2 matches 13 bases. V was pared by 2 bases and J by 5 bases, with 8 bases of the junction left unmatched. The CDR3 contains 17 residues. Germline lookup yields CDR1 LNHNV and CDR2 YYDKDF (reference sequence). The CDR3 bases are TGTGCCACCAGCAGATCCAGGACTAGCGGGAGCCAGGAGACCCAGTACTTC. This translates into CATSRSRTSGSQETQYF.

This clonotype was seen at least ten times. The J gene is TRBJ2-7, the V gene TRBV20-1, with 14 nucleotides matching TRBD2. Germline CDR1 DFQATT, CDR2 SNEGSKA (reference sequence). With 7 bases clipped from V and 6 bases from J, the junction kept 14 bases outside the gene matches. CDR3 size: 16 residues. This CDR3 reads CSVKGTSGRSFSEQYF. CDR3 bases: TGCAGTGTAAAGGGGACTAGCGGGAGATCCTTCTCCGAGCAGTACTTC.